One sample yielded the 6 T cell receptor beta chains listed below, sequenced in a study of T cell repertoires in cytomegalovirus infection (dated by TCRdb to about 2019). The instrument was an Illumina HiSeq 1500. The public reads were reanalyzed by TCRdb: fastp trimming at Q25, MiXCR alignment, in-frame beta chains only. Merged by CDR3 protein, the rows form single entries marked with the most common genes and DNA. This sample has approximately 990,000 distinct CDR3 sequences in its table, and roughly 31% of those were observed once. Around 15% of the sample rests with the top ten. Antigens of these TCRs are unknown. Sample treatment or condition, as interpreted from the label and publication: in vitro stimulation with specific CMV peptide epitopes to enrich CMV-specific T cells. Here the sequenced sample was cultured CD8+ T cells from PBMCs, taken from culture after CMV antigen stimulation. All receptors derive from a human donor in good health (CMV status not recorded). Some clones in this sample may be carry-over from other donors' samples.

This clonotype showed up just a few times. V is TRBV28 and J is TRBJ1-6, with D unclear. Germline CDR1 and CDR2: MDHEN and SYDVKM. This CDR3 region has 14 residues. V was pared by 7 bases and J by 0 bases, with 7 bases between. CDR3: CASTWSSYNSPLHF. The CDR3 DNA follows: TGTGCCAGCACTTGGAGCTCCTATAATTCACCCCTCCACTTT. The entire variable domain, with the rest obtained from reference TRBV28 and TRBJ1-6, is as follows: DVKVTQSSRYLVKRTGEKVFLECVQDMDHENMFWYRQDPGLGLRLIYFSYDVKMKEKGDIPEGYSVSREKKERFSLILESASTNQTSMYLCASTWSSYNSPLHFGNGTRLTVT.

This chain's CDR3 is CASTPRQGYYEQYF. CDR3 nucleotides: TGCGCCAGCACCCCTAGACAGGGTTACTACGAGCAGTACTTC. This chain uses TRBV4-3 with TRBJ2-7; 7 bases map to TRBD1. Germline V CDR1 and CDR2: LGHNA, YSLEER. There are 14 residues in the CDR3. Trimming took 7 bases from V and 3 from J; bases not matched to a gene: 9.

The chain has TRBV7-9 and TRBJ1-4; 8 bases match TRBD1. Germline values: CDR1 SEHNR, CDR2 FQNEAQ (reference sequence). Trimming removed 5 bases from V and 8 bases from J; junction bases left unmatched: 10. The CDR3 spans 15 residues. The CDR3 here is CASSQSGQAKEKLFF. CDR3 in DNA: TGTGCCAGCAGCCAGTCGGGACAGGCAAAAGAAAAACTGTTTTTT.

This clonotype appeared once. The chain has TRBV15 and TRBJ1-2, with a weak D call TRBD1 (5 bases). CDR1 and CDR2 from the germline V gene are LNHNV and YYDKDF (reference sequence). V lost 0 bases to trimming and J lost 8 bases, with 19 bases between them. The CDR3 sequence is 16 residues long. CDR3 residues: CATSRDRREGLRGYTF. In nucleotides, the CDR3 is TGTGCCACCAGCAGAGATAGGAGGGAGGGGCTTCGGGGCTACACCTTC.

This clonotype was detected ten times or more. The J gene is TRBJ1-1, the V gene TRBV7-2, with D tentatively TRBD1 (5 bases). Trimming stripped 6 bases from V and 6 bases from J, with 14 bases between. Germline loops: CDR1 SGHTA, CDR2 FQGNSA. This CDR3 is 13 amino acids long. The CDR3 DNA reads as TGTGCCAGCAGATTTAAGGGGTCGGCTGAAGCTTTCTTT. This sequence encodes CASRFKGSAEAFF.

Comments on this clonotype: One base away lies a much larger clone, so this may be a sequencing read error. The chain joins TRBV7-8 to TRBJ1-2; D perhaps matches TRBD1 (5 bases). CDR1 and CDR2 from the germline V gene are SGHVS and FQNEAQ. The CDR3 is 14 amino acids. The V and J ends lost 0 bases and 8 bases respectively, with 13 bases between them. The CDR3 region has the DNA TGTGCCAGCAGCTTAGCCCGGATGGGGGGGGGCTACACCTTC. Amino acid sequence: CASSLARMGGGYTF.